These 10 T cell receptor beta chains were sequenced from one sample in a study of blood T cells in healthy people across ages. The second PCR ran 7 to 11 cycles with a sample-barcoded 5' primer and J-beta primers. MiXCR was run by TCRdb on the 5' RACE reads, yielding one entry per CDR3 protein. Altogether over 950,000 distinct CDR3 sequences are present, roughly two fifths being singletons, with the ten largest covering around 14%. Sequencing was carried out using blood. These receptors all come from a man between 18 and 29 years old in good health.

The CDR3 DNA reads as TGCGCCAGCAGCACGGGGGCGCCGGGGAATTCACCCCTCCACTTT. Its protein is CASSTGAPGNSPLHF. The chain carries TRBV5-1 and TRBJ1-6; D perhaps matches TRBD1 (6 bases). Trimming removed 4 bases at V and 7 bases at J, with 15 bases between. This CDR3 region has 15 residues. CDR1 is SGHRS, CDR2 YFSETQ, per germline.

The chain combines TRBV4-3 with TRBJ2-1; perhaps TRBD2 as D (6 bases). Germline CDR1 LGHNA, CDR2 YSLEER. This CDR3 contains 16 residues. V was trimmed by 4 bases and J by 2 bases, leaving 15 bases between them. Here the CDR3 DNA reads TGCGCCAGCAGCCGGCTGGAGGGAACCCCCTACAATGAGCAGTTCTTC. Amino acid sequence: CASSRLEGTPYNEQFF.

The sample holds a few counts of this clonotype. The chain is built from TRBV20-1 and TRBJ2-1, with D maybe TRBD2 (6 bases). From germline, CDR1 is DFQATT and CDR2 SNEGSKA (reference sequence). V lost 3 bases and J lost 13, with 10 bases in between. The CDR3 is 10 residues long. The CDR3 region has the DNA TGCAGTGCTAGCCCGGGACTCCAGTTCTTC. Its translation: CSASPGLQFF.

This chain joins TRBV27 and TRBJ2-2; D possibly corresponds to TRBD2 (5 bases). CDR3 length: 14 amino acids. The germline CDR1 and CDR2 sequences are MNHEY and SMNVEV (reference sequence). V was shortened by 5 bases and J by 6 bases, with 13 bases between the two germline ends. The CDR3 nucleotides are TGTGCCAGCAGTACCCCCGACGGGGCCGGGGAGCTGTTTTTT. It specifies CASSTPDGAGELFF.

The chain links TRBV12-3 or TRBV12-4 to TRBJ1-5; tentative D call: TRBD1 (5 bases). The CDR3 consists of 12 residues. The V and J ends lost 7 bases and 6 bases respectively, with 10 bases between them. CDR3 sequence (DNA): TGTGCCAGCACATCCGGGGGTCAGCCCCAGCATTTT. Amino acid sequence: CASTSGGQPQHF.

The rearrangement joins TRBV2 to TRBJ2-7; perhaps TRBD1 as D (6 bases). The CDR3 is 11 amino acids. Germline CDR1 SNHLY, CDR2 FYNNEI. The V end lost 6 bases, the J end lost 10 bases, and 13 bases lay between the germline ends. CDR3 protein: CASSPQQGQYF. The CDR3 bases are TGTGCCAGCAGCCCACAACAGGGTCAGTACTTC.

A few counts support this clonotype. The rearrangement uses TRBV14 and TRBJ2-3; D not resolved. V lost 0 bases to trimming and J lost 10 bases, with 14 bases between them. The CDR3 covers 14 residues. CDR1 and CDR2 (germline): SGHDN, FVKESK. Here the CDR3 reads CASSQENVSGPQYF. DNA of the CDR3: TGTGCCAGCAGCCAAGAAAACGTCAGTGGGCCGCAGTATTTT.

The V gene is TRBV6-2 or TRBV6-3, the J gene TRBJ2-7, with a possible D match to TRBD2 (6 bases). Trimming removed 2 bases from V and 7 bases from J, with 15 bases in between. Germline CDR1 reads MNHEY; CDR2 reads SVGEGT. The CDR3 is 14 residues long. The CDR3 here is CASSYRERSAEQYF. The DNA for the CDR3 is TGTGCCAGCAGTTACCGGGAGCGTAGCGCTGAGCAGTACTTC.

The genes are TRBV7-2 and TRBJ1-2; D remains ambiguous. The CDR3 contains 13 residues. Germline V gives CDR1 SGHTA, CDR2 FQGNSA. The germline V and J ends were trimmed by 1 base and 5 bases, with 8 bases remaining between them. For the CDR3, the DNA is TGTGCCAGCAGCTTAGGGGTTGTGTATGGCTACACCTTC. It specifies CASSLGVVYGYTF.

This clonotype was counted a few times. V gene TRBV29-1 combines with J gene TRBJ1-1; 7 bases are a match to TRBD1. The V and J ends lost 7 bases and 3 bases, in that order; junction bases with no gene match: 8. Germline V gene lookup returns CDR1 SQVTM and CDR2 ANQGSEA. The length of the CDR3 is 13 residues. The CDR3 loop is CSAPGQLDTEAFF. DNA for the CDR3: TGCAGCGCCCCGGGACAGCTAGACACTGAAGCTTTCTTT. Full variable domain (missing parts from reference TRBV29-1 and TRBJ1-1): SAVISQKPSRDICQRGTSLTIQCQVDSQVTMMFWYRQQPGQSLTLIATANQGSEATYESGFVIDKFPISRPNLTFSTLTVSNMSPEDSSIYLCSAPGQLDTEAFFGQGTRLTVV.